This is a list of T cell receptor beta chains from one sample in a study of beta chain features in type 1 diabetes. Repertoires were generated with immunoSEQ multiplex PCR, while TCRdb's copy carries only in-frame clones and drops some. Of 200,000 to 300,000 clones listed, roughly 22% were seen once; the top ten hold 0.028%. Sequenced sample: naive CD4+ T cells from blood. The receptors were gathered from a woman between 35 and 50 years old with type 1 diabetes. Each CDR3 is given with its conserved first and last residue. The D gene is left open where the match is weak. Size is omitted from some rows. Given values are once, few, many or a class for expanded clones.

D gene,clone size,J gene,V gene,CDR3 DNA,CDR3 protein
.,few,TRBJ2-6,TRBV19,TGTGCCAGTAGCAAGTCCGGGGGTACCTCTGGGGCCAACGTCCTGACTTTC,CASSKSGGTSGANVLTF
.,few,TRBJ1-1,TRBV9,TGTGCCAGCAGCGTAGTCGCGGGGACGGCTGAAGCTTTCTTT,CASSVVAGTAEAFF
TRBD1,.,TRBJ1-2,TRBV27,TGTGCCAGCCGCCGGACAGGCGGAAACTATGGCTACACCTTC,CASRRTGGNYGYTF
.,few,TRBJ2-5,TRBV7-7,TGTGCCAGCAGTCTGGACTTTGAGGAGACCCAGTACTTC,CASSLDFEETQYF
TRBD1,few,TRBJ1-2,TRBV7-2,TGTGCCAGCAGCTTAGAGGGACAGACCTATGGCTACACCTTC,CASSLEGQTYGYTF
TRBD1,once,TRBJ2-7,TRBV28,TGTGCCAGCAGTTTATTGGGGACAGGGTCCTACGAGCAGTACTTC,CASSLLGTGSYEQYF
.,.,TRBJ1-1,TRBV5-6,TGTGCCAGCAGCTTGCGTCAGGCACCCACTGAAGCTTTCTTT,CASSLRQAPTEAFF
TRBD1,.,TRBJ1-1,TRBV30,TGTGCCTGGACGCGGGACAGCAACACTGAAGCTTTCTTT,CAWTRDSNTEAFF
.,few,TRBJ1-2,TRBV30,TGTGCCTGGAGTGTACGTGGGACAAAGCGGGGGGATGGCTACACCTTC,CAWSVRGTKRGDGYTF
.,few,TRBJ1-2,TRBV4-1,TGCGCCAGCAGCCATCCAAATCAGGGATTCTATGGCTACACCTTC,CASSHPNQGFYGYTF
TRBD2,.,TRBJ2-7,TRBV13,TGTGCCAGCCGGCGTAGCGGGAGGGGCCACGAGCAGTACTTC,CASRRSGRGHEQYF
.,few,TRBJ2-7,TRBV5-6,TGTGCCAGCAGCTTTCAGGGGCGCGAGCAGTACTTC,CASSFQGREQYF
.,few,TRBJ2-6,TRBV30,TGTGCCTGGGCCCCGGGACACCTACCCTCTGGGGCCAACGTCCTGACTTTC,CAWAPGHLPSGANVLTF
.,few,TRBJ2-5,TRBV20-1,TGCAGCGAGGGGACAAGTGAGACCCAGTACTTC,CSEGTSETQYF
.,.,TRBJ2-3,TRBV5-6,TGTGCCAGCAGCTCGGGGACAGATACGCAGTATTTT,CASSSGTDTQYF
.,few,TRBJ1-2,TRBV29-1,TGCAGCGTTAGTAGTTGGGGAGACTATGGCTACACCTTC,CSVSSWGDYGYTF
.,.,TRBJ1-3,TRBV9,TGTGCCAGCAGCTCGGGACTGGCCGTATATTTT,CASSSGLAVYF
.,.,TRBJ1-6,TRBV15,TGTGCCACCAGCACGGGGGAGGGACGATCACCCCTCCACTTT,CATSTGEGRSPLHF
TRBD1,.,TRBJ2-7,TRBV4-1,TGCGCCAGCAGCCTTTCCGGGACAGGGGGTTACGAGCAGTACTTC,CASSLSGTGGYEQYF
TRBD2,few,TRBJ2-1,TRBV5-1,TGCGCCAGCAGCTTGGCGAGTGGCGGGAGCGGTGAGCAGTTCTTC,CASSLASGGSGEQFF
TRBD2,.,TRBJ2-1,TRBV9,TGTGCCAGCAGCCCCGGTTTACTAGCGGGGATCTACAATGAGCAGTTCTTC,CASSPGLLAGIYNEQFF
.,few,TRBJ1-2,TRBV5-4,TGTGCCAGCAGCTTGGCCACGGGGGGGAACTACACCTTC,CASSLATGGNYTF
.,.,TRBJ1-5,TRBV25-1,TGTGCCAGCAGTGAATTGGGAGGTTTCAATCAGCCCCAGCATTTT,CASSELGGFNQPQHF
.,once,TRBJ2-2,TRBV7-3,TGTGCCAGCAGCTTAAAGGGGGCCGGGGAGCTGTTTTTT,CASSLKGAGELFF
.,few,TRBJ2-3,TRBV28,TGTGCCAGCAGTTTACCGGGGGTCGGCACAGATACGCAGTATTTT,CASSLPGVGTDTQYF
TRBD1,.,TRBJ2-5,TRBV5-1,TGCGCCAGCAGCTCACAAGGACAGGGGTTGACCCAGTACTTC,CASSSQGQGLTQYF
.,.,TRBJ2-1,TRBV20-1,TGCAGTGCTAGAGTCCGGAATGAGCAGTTCTTC,CSARVRNEQFF
TRBD2,few,TRBJ2-3,TRBV29-1,TGCAGCGTTGAACCCTGGGGGGGTACGCAGTATTTT,CSVEPWGGTQYF
.,.,TRBJ2-1,TRBV28,TGTGCCAGCAGTTTACCCCAGGGTGACAATGAGCAGTTCTTC,CASSLPQGDNEQFF
.,.,TRBJ2-5,TRBV9,TGTGCCAGCAGCGTAGGAGGGGGAGAGACCCAGTACTTC,CASSVGGGETQYF
.,.,TRBJ1-5,TRBV7-9,TGTGCCAGCAGTCCCCGCGGGCCGAATCAGCCCCAGCATTTT,CASSPRGPNQPQHF
.,.,TRBJ1-1,TRBV29-1,TGCAGCGTTATTAACCAGGGGAACACTGAAGCTTTCTTT,CSVINQGNTEAFF